This T cell receptor beta chain was sequenced in a study of regulatory T cells in long-lasting Graves disease. The TCR beta library used iRepertoire HTBI primers with Arm-PCR amplification of CDR3. TCRdb passed the multiplex PCR reads through MiXCR, listing each CDR3 protein once. The table has some 470,000 distinct CDR3 sequences, around a fifth seen once. Time point of the sample: persistent/refractory GD, antithyroid drugs over 5 years with positive TRAb. From RNA extracted from PBMCs, the TCR library was made. The TCR originated in a female donor with Graves disease. Material: peripheral blood mononuclear cells (PBMCs), obtained when the disease was refractory, from a patient treated with antithyroid drugs.

The CDR3 sequence is CSARDYANTGELFF. CDR3 nucleotide sequence: TGCAGTGCTCGGGACTACGCGAACACCGGGGAGCTGTTTTTT. V is TRBV20-1 and J is TRBJ2-2; 7 bases match TRBD2. From germline, CDR1 is DFQATT and CDR2 SNEGSKA (reference sequence). The CDR3 is made up of 14 amino acids. Losses at the gene ends were 5 bases for V and 0 bases for J; bases not matched to a gene: 3.